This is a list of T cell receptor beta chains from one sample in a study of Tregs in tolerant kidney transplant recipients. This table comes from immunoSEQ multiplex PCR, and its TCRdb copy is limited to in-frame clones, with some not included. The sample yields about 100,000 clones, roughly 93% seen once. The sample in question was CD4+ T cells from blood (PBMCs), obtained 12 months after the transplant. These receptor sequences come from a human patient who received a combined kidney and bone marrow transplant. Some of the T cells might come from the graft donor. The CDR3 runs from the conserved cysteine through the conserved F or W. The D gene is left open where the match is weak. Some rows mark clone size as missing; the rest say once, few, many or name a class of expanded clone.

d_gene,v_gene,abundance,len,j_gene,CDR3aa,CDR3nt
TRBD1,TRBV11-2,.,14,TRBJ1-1,CASSFSQGATEAFF,TGTGCCAGCAGCTTCAGCCAGGGGGCAACTGAAGCTTTCTTT
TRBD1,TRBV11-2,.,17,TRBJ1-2,CASSFWDSSTLNYGYTF,TGTGCCAGCAGCTTCTGGGACAGCAGTACTTTAAACTATGGCTACACCTTC
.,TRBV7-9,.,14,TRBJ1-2,CASSLGVGRASYTF,TGTGCCAGCAGCTTAGGAGTAGGGAGAGCTAGCTACACCTTC
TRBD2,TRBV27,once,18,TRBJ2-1,CASSFPTSGGDTYNEQFF,TGTGCCAGCAGTTTCCCTACTAGCGGGGGGGACACCTACAATGAGCAGTTCTTC
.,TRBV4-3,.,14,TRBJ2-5,CASSQDTSRETQYF,TGCGCCAGCAGCCAAGATACTAGTCGAGAGACCCAGTACTTC
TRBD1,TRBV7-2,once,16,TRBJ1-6,CASSSTTGGYNSPLHF,TGTGCCAGCAGCTCCACTACAGGGGGCTATAATTCCCCCCTCCACTTT
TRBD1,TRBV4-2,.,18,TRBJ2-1,CASSRERQGRTLYNEQFF,TGTGCCAGCAGCCGAGAAAGACAGGGCCGAACTTTATACAATGAGCAGTTCTTC
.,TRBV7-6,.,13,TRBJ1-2,CASSLEAGSGYTF,TGTGCCAGCAGCTTAGAGGCAGGGTCTGGCTACACCTTC
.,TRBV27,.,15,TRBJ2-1,CASSPRQAQRDEQFF,TGTGCCAGCAGTCCTCGACAGGCGCAGAGGGATGAGCAGTTCTTC
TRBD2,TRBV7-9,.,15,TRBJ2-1,CASSHSGRFGNEQFF,TGTGCCAGCAGCCATAGCGGGAGATTTGGAAATGAGCAGTTCTTC
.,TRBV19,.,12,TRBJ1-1,CASIFGVSEAFF,TGTGCCAGTATCTTCGGAGTTTCTGAAGCTTTCTTT
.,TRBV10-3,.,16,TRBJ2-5,CAISGSNLAVKETQYF,TGTGCCATCAGTGGTTCCAATTTAGCGGTTAAAGAGACCCAGTACTTC
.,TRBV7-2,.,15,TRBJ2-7,CASSHTYDKIYEQYF,TGTGCCAGCAGCCATACTTATGACAAGATCTACGAGCAGTACTTC
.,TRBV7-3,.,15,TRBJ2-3,CASSLSSGSTDTQYF,TGTGCCAGCAGCTTGAGTTCAGGAAGCACAGATACGCAGTATTTT
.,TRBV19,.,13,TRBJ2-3,CASSMSGTDTQYF,TGTGCCAGTAGTATGTCCGGCACAGATACGCAGTATTTT
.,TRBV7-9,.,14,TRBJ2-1,CASSLTLSGNEQFF,TGTGCCAGCAGCTTAACGCTATCAGGGAATGAGCAGTTCTTC
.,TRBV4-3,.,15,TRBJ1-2,CASSQGYQGNYGYTF,TGCGCCAGCAGCCAAGGTTACCAGGGAAACTATGGCTACACCTTC
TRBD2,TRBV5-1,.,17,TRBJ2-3,CASSFTVAGVRADTQYF,TGCGCCAGCAGCTTTACGGTAGCGGGAGTAAGGGCAGATACGCAGTATTTT
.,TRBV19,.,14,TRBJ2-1,CASSGSGPYNEQFF,TGTGCCAGTAGTGGGTCAGGCCCCTACAATGAGCAGTTCTTC
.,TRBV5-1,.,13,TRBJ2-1,CASSATTYNEQFF,TGTGCCAGCAGCGCTACCACCTACAATGAGCAGTTCTTC
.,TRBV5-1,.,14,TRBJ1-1,CASSLAQVNTEAFF,TGCGCCAGCAGCTTGGCCCAGGTGAACACTGAAGCTTTCTTT
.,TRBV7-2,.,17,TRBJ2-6,CASSLVGHPSGANVLTF,TGTGCCAGCAGCTTAGTGGGACACCCCTCTGGGGCCAACGTCCTGACTTTC
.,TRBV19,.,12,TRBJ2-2,CASRTADSLAFF,TGTGCCAGCCGGACAGCCGACTCCCTGGCGTTTTTT
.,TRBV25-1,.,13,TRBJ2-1,CASSVVLNNEQFF,TGTGCCAGCAGTGTGGTACTAAACAATGAGCAGTTCTTC
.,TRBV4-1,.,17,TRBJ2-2,CASSHPWRQGNTGELFF,TGCGCCAGCAGCCATCCCTGGCGGCAGGGGAACACCGGGGAGCTGTTTTTT
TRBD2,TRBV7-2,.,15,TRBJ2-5,CASSLGLAGGETQYF,TGTGCCAGCAGCTTAGGACTAGCGGGGGGCGAGACCCAGTACTTC
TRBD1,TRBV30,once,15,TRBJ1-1,CAWELGDRVKKVAFF,TGTGCCTGGGAACTCGGAGACAGGGTCAAAAAAGTGGCTTTCTTT
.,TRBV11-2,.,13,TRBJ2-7,CASSLDRGDEQYF,TGTGCCAGCAGCTTAGACCGAGGAGACGAGCAGTACTTC
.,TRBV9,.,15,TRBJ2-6,CASSRTGAGANVLTF,TGTGCCAGCAGCAGAACTGGGGCGGGGGCCAACGTCCTGACTTTC
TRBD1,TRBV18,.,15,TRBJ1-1,CASSSTTGRGTEASF,TGTGCCAGCTCATCTACCACAGGCAGGGGGACTGAAGCTTCCTTT
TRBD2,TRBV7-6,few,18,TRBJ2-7,CASSLAQPGRPRGYEQYF,TGTGCCAGCAGCTTAGCGCAGCCCGGGAGGCCTCGAGGCTACGAGCAGTACTTC
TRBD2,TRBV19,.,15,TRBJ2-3,CASRGLAGGVNTQYF,TGTGCCAGTAGGGGACTAGCGGGGGGAGTTAATACGCAGTATTTT
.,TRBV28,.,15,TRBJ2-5,CASRAGGRQGETQYF,TGTGCCAGCAGGGCTGGGGGAAGGCAGGGGGAGACCCAGTACTTC
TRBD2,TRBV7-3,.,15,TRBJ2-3,CASSLLAGDLDTQYF,TGTGCCAGCAGCTTGTTAGCGGGAGATCTGGATACGCAGTATTTT
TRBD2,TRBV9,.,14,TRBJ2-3,CASSVGLAGDTQYF,TGTGCCAGCAGCGTAGGACTAGCAGGAGATACGCAGTATTTT
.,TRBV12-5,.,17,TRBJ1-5,CASGLVQTHGSNQPQHF,TGTGCTAGTGGTTTGGTACAAACACATGGTAGCAATCAGCCCCAGCATTTT
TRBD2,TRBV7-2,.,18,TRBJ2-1,CASSLSFDGTSGYNEQFF,TGTGCCAGCAGCTTATCCTTCGACGGGACTAGCGGTTACAATGAGCAGTTCTTC
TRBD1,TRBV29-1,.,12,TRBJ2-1,CSVFTGGDEQFF,TGCAGCGTTTTTACAGGGGGCGATGAGCAGTTCTTC
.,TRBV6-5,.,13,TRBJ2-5,CASSLATGQTQYF,TGTGCCAGCAGCCTAGCCACAGGGCAGACCCAGTACTTC
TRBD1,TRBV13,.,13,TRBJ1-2,CASRPDRFYGYTF,TGTGCCAGCAGACCGGACAGGTTCTATGGCTACACCTTC
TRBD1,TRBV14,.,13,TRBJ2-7,CASSFFTGGEQYF,TGTGCCAGCAGCTTCTTCACAGGGGGCGAGCAGTACTTC
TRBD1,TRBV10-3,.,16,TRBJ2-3,CAISEYRTGKGDTQYF,TGTGCCATCAGTGAATACCGGACAGGGAAGGGAGATACGCAGTATTTT
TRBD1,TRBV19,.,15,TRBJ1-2,CASSLGQGVNYGYTF,TGTGCCAGTAGTTTGGGACAGGGTGTAAACTATGGCTACACCTTC
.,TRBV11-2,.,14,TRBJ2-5,CASSSSSGQETQYF,TGTGCCAGCAGCTCCTCCAGCGGGCAAGAGACCCAGTACTTC
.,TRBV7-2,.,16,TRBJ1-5,CASSLAHSVSNQPQHF,TGTGCCAGCAGCTTAGCGCATTCAGTAAGCAATCAGCCCCAGCATTTT
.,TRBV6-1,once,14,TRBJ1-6,CASSTAQGNSPLHF,TGTGCCAGCAGTACGGCGCAGGGGAATTCACCCCTCCACTTT
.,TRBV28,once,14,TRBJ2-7,CASSFSRGRYEQYF,TGTGCCAGCAGTTTCTCCAGGGGACGGTACGAGCAGTACTTC
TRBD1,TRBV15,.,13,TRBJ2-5,CATSRTGMETQYF,TGTGCCACCAGCAGGACAGGGATGGAGACCCAGTACTTC
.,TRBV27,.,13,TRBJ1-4,CASSLRVWEKLFF,TGTGCCAGCAGTTTGCGGGTATGGGAAAAACTGTTTTTT
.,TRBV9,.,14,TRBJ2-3,CASSVDYPTDTQYF,TGTGCCAGCAGCGTAGACTACCCCACAGATACGCAGTATTTT
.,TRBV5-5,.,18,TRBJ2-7,CASSISHYAAGTPYEQYF,TGTGCCAGCAGCATATCCCATTACGCCGCCGGGACACCCTACGAGCAGTACTTC
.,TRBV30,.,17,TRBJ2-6,CAWSGGKKKSGANVLTF,TGTGCCTGGAGTGGAGGTAAAAAAAAGTCTGGGGCCAACGTCCTGACTTTC
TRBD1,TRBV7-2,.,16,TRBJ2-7,CASSPRGTGGGYEQYF,TGTGCCAGCAGCCCCAGAGGGACAGGGGGAGGCTACGAGCAGTACTTC